The entry below describes one T cell receptor beta chain. Trimming took 2 bases from V and 0 from J, leaving 10 bases between them. This CDR3 has 15 amino acids. Germline V gene lookup returns CDR1 SGHDT and CDR2 YYEEEE. TCRdb ran MiXCR on the 5' RACE reads and lists one entry per CDR3 protein. This sample has 200,000 or so distinct CDR3 sequences, with under 30% found just once. The data are from a study of CD8 T cells in ankylosing spondylitis. The V and J genes are TRBV5-6 and TRBJ2-3; no clear D gene. The clonotype originates from a male donor with ankylosing spondylitis or in good health (not recorded which). The sample was blood, either unsorted or a sorted T cell fraction (not recorded which). CDR3 loop: CASSFKGRSTDTQYF. DNA of the CDR3: TGTGCCAGCAGCTTCAAGGGTAGAAGCACAGATACGCAGTATTTT.